This T cell receptor beta chain appears in the sequencing data of a study of T cells in Graves' hyperthyroidism and ophthalmopathy. This CDR3 has 14 amino acids. V lost 2 bases and J lost 6; bases outside the gene matches: 8. The V gene's germline CDR1 is SQVTM and CDR2 ANQGSEA. Ten or more counts support this clonotype. Amplification targeted TCR beta CDR3 regions from RNA transcripts. Initially, a first-round RT-PCR of the TCR CDR3 employed the HTBI primer set. TCRdb re-called the multiplex PCR reads through MiXCR, storing one row per CDR3 protein. In the table there are fewer than 450,000 distinct CDR3 sequences, around an eighth of which are singletons.

The sequence was obtained from a man aged 45-65 years with Graves' ophthalmopathy. The source material was blood. This sequence joins TRBV29-1 and TRBJ2-7; TRBD1 matches 9 bases. In nucleotides, the CDR3 is TGCAGCGTTGAACCCACCGGGACAGGGAGCGAGCAGTACTTC. It specifies CSVEPTGTGSEQYF.